Below are 11 T cell receptor beta chains sequenced from a single sample in a study of T cells in Graves' hyperthyroidism and ophthalmopathy. The TCR beta CDR3 regions underwent amplification using RNA transcripts as the source. Carried out on the TCR CDR3, a first-round RT-PCR used the HTBI primer set. Each CDR3 protein gets one entry after TCRdb re-called the multiplex PCR reads with MiXCR. The sample contains more than 500,000 distinct CDR3 sequences, 14% of which appear only once. What was sequenced was blood. Receptor source: a woman aged 40 to 50 with Graves' hyperthyroidism.

This clonotype has only a few counts. V is TRBV29-1 and J is TRBJ2-3; either TRBD1 or TRBD2 may supply D (6 bases each). V lost 2 bases to trimming and J lost 9 bases, with 9 bases between them. Germline-derived CDR1 and CDR2 are SQVTM and ANQGSEA. The CDR3 runs 11 residues. CDR3 DNA: TGCAGCGTTGAATGGAGGGGGACGCAGTATTTT. Its translation: CSVEWRGTQYF.

The gene calls are TRBV15 and TRBJ1-5; 8 nucleotides line up with TRBD1. CDR1 LNHNV and CDR2 YYDKDF come from the germline V gene (reference sequence). The CDR3 is 14 amino acids. J gave up 4 bases and V 2 bases, and 1 base lay outside the gene matches. The CDR3 DNA reads TGTGCCACCAGCAGACGGACAGGGAATCAGCCCCAGCATTTT. It specifies CATSRRTGNQPQHF. Filled out from reference TRBV15 and TRBJ1-5, the complete variable domain reads DAMVIQNPRYQVTQFGKPVTLSCSQTLNHNVMYWYQQKSSQAPKLLFHYYDKDFNNEADTPDNFQSRRPNTSFCFLDIRSPGLGDTAMYLCATSRRTGNQPQHFGDGTRLSIL.

This clonotype showed up many times. V usage is TRBV7-8 and J usage is TRBJ2-5; D is perhaps TRBD1 (5 bases). CDR1 and CDR2 (germline): SGHVS, FQNEAQ. V lost 3 bases and J lost 1, with 24 bases in between. This CDR3 region has 19 residues. The CDR3 region has the DNA TGTGCCAGCAGCTTCGATCGACAGCTAAGTTTCCTTGCCCAAGAGACCCAGTACTTC. Protein product: CASSFDRQLSFLAQETQYF.

This clonotype occurred many times. The chain couples TRBV7-2 to TRBJ2-1; 14 bases agree with TRBD2. The germline V gene encodes CDR1 SGHTA and CDR2 FQGNSA. The CDR3 is 19 residues long. The J segment lost 4 bases and the V segment lost 4 bases, leaving 12 bases of the junction unmatched. The CDR3 loop is CASSSGTRRTSGGYNEQFF. CDR3 sequence (DNA): TGTGCCAGCAGCTCAGGAACTAGAAGGACTAGCGGGGGGTACAATGAGCAGTTCTTC.

This chain links TRBV28 with TRBJ2-1; 11 positions agree with TRBD2. With 3 bases clipped from V and 8 bases from J, the junction kept 6 bases outside the gene matches. This CDR3 contains 15 residues. Germline V gene data show CDR1 as MDHEN and CDR2 as SYDVKM. This CDR3 is CASSLTSGVAHEQFF. The CDR3 coding sequence is TGTGCCAGCAGTTTGACTAGCGGGGTTGCCCATGAGCAGTTCTTC.

V gene TRBV24-1 combines with J gene TRBJ2-6; D call uncertain. Trimming took 6 bases from V and 0 from J, leaving 5 bases between them. The CDR3 is 14 residues long. Germline lookup yields CDR1 KGHDR and CDR2 SFDVKD. The CDR3 reads CATSQSSGANVLTF. CDR3 sequence (DNA): TGTGCCACCAGTCAGAGCTCTGGGGCCAACGTCCTGACTTTC.

This clonotype was detected ten times or more. The genes are TRBV7-6 and TRBJ2-1; 11 bases match TRBD2. V lost 5 bases, J lost 4 bases, and 7 bases stayed unmatched. Per germline, CDR1 SGHVS and CDR2 FNYEAQ. The CDR3 totals 16 residues. The CDR3 nucleotides read TGTGCCAGCAGCATTGTAGCGGGAGGGGGATACAATGAGCAGTTCTTC. As protein: CASSIVAGGGYNEQFF.

This clonotype was recorded a few times. V and J are TRBV12-3 or TRBV12-4 and TRBJ2-1; TRBD2 is a possible D gene (5 bases). CDR3 length: 15 residues. V was shortened by 7 bases and J by 2 bases, with 15 bases between the two germline ends. The CDR3 loop is CASTPFSGAYNEQFF. In nucleotides, the CDR3 is TGTGCCAGCACCCCCTTTTCCGGGGCCTACAATGAGCAGTTCTTC.

Points on this clonotype: Mismatch with germline at one junction end may stem from a read error. The chain employs TRBV5-1 and TRBJ2-1; 9 nucleotides match TRBD2. The CDR3 contains 16 residues. The germline CDR1 and CDR2 sequences are SGHRS and YFSETQ. The CDR3 reads CAGSSIPREGADEQFF. In DNA, the CDR3 is TGCGCCGGCAGCTCGATACCGCGGGAGGGAGCGGATGAGCAGTTCTTC.

This clonotype was observed many times. J is TRBJ2-5 and V is TRBV3-1, with D tentatively TRBD1 (6 bases). CDR1 LGHDT and CDR2 YNNKEL come from the germline V gene (reference sequence). Between the trimmed V and J ends, which lost 3 bases and 8 bases, there was a span of 7 bases. The CDR3 loop spans 11 amino acids. The CDR3 coding sequence is TGTGCCAGCAGCCAGGGGGCTACCCAGTACTTC. Encoded protein: CASSQGATQYF.

This clonotype has just a few counts. The chain employs TRBV15 and TRBJ2-7, with 10 bases that match TRBD1. Looked up from germline, CDR1 is LNHNV and CDR2 is YYDKDF (reference sequence). J gave up 1 base and V 1 base, and 13 bases lay outside the gene matches. The CDR3 sequence is 19 residues long. CDR3 loop: CATSRVGDRGLFRSYEQYF. The CDR3 DNA reads TGTGCCACCAGCAGAGTAGGGGACAGGGGTCTATTCAGGTCCTACGAGCAGTACTTC. Drawing the rest from reference TRBV15 and TRBJ2-7, the complete variable domain is DAMVIQNPRYQVTQFGKPVTLSCSQTLNHNVMYWYQQKSSQAPKLLFHYYDKDFNNEADTPDNFQSRRPNTSFCFLDIRSPGLGDTAMYLCATSRVGDRGLFRSYEQYFGPGTRLTVT.